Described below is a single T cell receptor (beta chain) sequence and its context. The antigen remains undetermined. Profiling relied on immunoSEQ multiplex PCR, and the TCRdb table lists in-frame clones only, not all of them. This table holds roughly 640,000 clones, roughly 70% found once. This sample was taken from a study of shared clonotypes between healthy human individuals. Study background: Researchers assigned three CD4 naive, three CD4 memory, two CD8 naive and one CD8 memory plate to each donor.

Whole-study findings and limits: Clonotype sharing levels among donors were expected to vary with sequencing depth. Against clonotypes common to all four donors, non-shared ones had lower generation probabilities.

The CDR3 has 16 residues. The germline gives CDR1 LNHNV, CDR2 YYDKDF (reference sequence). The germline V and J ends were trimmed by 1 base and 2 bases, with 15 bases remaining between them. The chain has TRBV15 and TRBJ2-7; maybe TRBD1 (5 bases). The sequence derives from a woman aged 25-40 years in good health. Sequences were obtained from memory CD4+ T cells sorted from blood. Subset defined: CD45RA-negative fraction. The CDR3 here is CATSRVKGFMPYEQYF. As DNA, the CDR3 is TGTGCCACCAGCAGAGTTAAGGGGTTTATGCCCTACGAGCAGTACTTC.